A selection of T cell receptor beta chains follows, all from one sample in a study of cytomegalovirus exposure and HLA in healthy donors. The table came from immunoSEQ multiplex PCR; TCRdb's copy has only in-frame clones and leaves some out. The sample has under 200,000 clones; about 90% are singletons. Sequenced: PBMCs. These receptors were taken from a man aged 18 to 29 in good health and CMV-seropositive. Each CDR3 is given with its conserved first and last residue. The order of the fields is V gene, J gene, CDR3 protein.

>TRBV27|TRBJ2-7
CASSLLGQSYEQYF
>TRBV10-3|TRBJ1-4
CAITGTENEKLFF
>TRBV21-1|TRBJ2-7
CAGKDRSYEQYF
>TRBV13|TRBJ1-1
CASSRSSGGEAFF
>TRBV6-1|TRBJ1-2
CASTPSTGQNYGYTF
>TRBV6-6|TRBJ2-4
CASSSGQGKNIQYF
>TRBV5-6|TRBJ2-7
CASSRQGAGYEQYF
>TRBV19|TRBJ2-1
CASLQGAGEQFF
>TRBV13|TRBJ2-3
CASSDSGRGTDTQYF
>TRBV5-4|TRBJ2-1
CASSLTGGRSEQFF
>TRBV5-4|TRBJ2-1
CASSLPGQINEQFF
>TRBV5-6|TRBJ2-3
CASSSVTDTQYF
>TRBV10-3|TRBJ1-4
CAISESGQGRSEKLFF
>TRBV6-1|TRBJ2-1
CASSEVAGPPYNEQFF
>TRBV13|TRBJ2-5
CASSFGFTGQQETQYF
>TRBV10-3|TRBJ2-1
CAISPLAGASNEQFF
>TRBV7-8|TRBJ2-5
CASSPGLAGGGQYF
>TRBV19|TRBJ2-1
CATAAAGGPNEQFF
>TRBV6-5|TRBJ1-2
CASSSYSYGYTF
>TRBV5-6|TRBJ1-2
CASSLLRTGTGPYGYTF
>TRBV5-6|TRBJ1-5
CASSLDRAYQPQHF
>TRBV11-3|TRBJ2-1
CASSESGGARYEQFF
>TRBV19|TRBJ2-1
CASRQGRVNEQFF
>TRBV2|TRBJ2-7
CASSVRDLSYEQYF
>TRBV25-1|TRBJ2-5
CASSDPGTSGALWTQYF
>TRBV27|TRBJ2-2
CASRDRANTGELFF
>TRBV5-3|TRBJ2-2
CARSISRLAGPIRPELFF
>TRBV19|TRBJ2-7
CASPSGLAGDLYEQYF
>TRBV7-9|TRBJ1-2
CASSPDIREGYTF
>TRBV7-8|TRBJ1-1
CASSLVGGPLHTEAFF
>TRBV5-4|TRBJ2-6
CASSLRDRVFGANVLTF
>TRBV7-8|TRBJ2-7
CASSQGRRSYEQYF
>TRBV29-1|TRBJ1-1
CSVYYWGRRTEAFF
>TRBV18|TRBJ2-7
CASSPGTGDREQYF
>TRBV29-1|TRBJ2-1
CSVEPPGVIYNEQFF
>TRBV7-9|TRBJ2-7
CASSPPGTGVHEQYF
>TRBV28|TRBJ2-7
CASSLGLGSYEQYF
>TRBV7-9|TRBJ2-5
CASSFADSGRPFQETQYF
>TRBV19|TRBJ2-2
CASSMLGQDPGELFF
>TRBV6-1|TRBJ2-7
CASSEGLFYEQYF
>TRBV7-9|TRBJ2-2
CASSLAGGNTGELFF
>TRBV28|TRBJ1-1
CASSLWGGRMNTEAFF
>TRBV6-6|TRBJ1-2
CASSSGTGTGYTF
>TRBV9|TRBJ1-2
CASSVERDRVNGYTF
>TRBV5-1|TRBJ1-1
CASSPRGSNTEAFF
>TRBV30|TRBJ2-2
CAWRPGLASTRSRTGELFF
>TRBV28|TRBJ2-5
CASSFNYQETQYF
>TRBV5-1|TRBJ2-5
CASSLGSGLQETQYF
>TRBV27|TRBJ2-4
CASSSGTSGNKNIQYF
>TRBV19|TRBJ2-7
CASSIDFPGREQYF